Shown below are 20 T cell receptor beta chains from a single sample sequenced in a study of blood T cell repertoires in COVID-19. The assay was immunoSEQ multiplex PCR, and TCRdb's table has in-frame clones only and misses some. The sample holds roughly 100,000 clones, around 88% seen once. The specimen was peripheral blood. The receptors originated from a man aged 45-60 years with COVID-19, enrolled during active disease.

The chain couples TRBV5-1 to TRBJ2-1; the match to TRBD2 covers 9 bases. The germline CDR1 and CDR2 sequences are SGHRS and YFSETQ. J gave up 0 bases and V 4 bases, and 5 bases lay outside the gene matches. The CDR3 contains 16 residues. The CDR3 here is CASSTLAGSSYNEQFF. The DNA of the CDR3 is TGCGCCAGCAGCACCCTAGCGGGGAGCTCCTACAATGAGCAGTTCTTC.

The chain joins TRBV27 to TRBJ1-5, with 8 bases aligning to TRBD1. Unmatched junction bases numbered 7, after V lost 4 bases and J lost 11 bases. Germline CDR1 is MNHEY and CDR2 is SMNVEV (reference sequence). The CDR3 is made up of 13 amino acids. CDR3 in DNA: TGTGCCAGCAGTTCAGGGGGCCCCTCGGCCCAGCATTTT. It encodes CASSSGGPSAQHF.

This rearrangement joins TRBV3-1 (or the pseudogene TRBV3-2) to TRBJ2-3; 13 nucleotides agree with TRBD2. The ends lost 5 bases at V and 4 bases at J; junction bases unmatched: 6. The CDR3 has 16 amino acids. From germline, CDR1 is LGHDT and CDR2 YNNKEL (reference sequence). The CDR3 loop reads CASSYLTSGGADTQYF. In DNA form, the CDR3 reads TGTGCCAGCAGCTACCTCACTAGCGGGGGGGCAGATACGCAGTATTTT.

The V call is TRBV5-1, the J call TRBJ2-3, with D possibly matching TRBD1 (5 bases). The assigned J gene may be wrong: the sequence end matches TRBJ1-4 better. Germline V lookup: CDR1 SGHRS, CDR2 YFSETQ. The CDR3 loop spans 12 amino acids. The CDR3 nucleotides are TGCGCCAGCAGCGAGCCAGGGACTTCACTGTTTTTT. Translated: CASSEPGTSLFF.

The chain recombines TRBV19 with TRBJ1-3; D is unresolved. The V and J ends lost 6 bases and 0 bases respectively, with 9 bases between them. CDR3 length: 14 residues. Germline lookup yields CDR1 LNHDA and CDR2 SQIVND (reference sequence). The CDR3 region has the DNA TGTGCCAGTAGGTACAGCTACTCTGGAAACACCATATATTTT. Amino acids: CASRYSYSGNTIYF. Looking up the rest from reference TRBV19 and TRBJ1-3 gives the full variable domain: DGGITQSPKYLFRKEGQNVTLSCEQNLNHDAMYWYRQDPGQGLRLIYYSQIVNDFQKGDIAEGYSVSREKKESFPLTVTSAQKNPTAFYLCASRYSYSGNTIYFGEGSWLTVV.

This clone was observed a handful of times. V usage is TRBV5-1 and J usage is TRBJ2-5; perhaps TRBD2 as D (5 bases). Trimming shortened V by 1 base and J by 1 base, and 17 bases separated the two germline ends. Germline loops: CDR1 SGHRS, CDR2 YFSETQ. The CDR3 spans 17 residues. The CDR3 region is CASSLKMAGFPQETQYF. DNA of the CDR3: TGCGCCAGCAGCTTGAAGATGGCGGGCTTCCCCCAAGAGACCCAGTACTTC.

The CDR3 loop reads CASSQNSIGDKLFF. The DNA for the CDR3 is TGTGCCAGCAGCCAAAACAGTATAGGTGATAAACTGTTTTTT. The chain employs TRBV3-1 (or the pseudogene TRBV3-2) and TRBJ1-4, with unresolved D. V was cut by 2 bases and J by 11 bases, with 15 bases left in between. The CDR3 extends over 14 amino acids. Germline lookup yields CDR1 LGHDT and CDR2 YNNKEL (reference sequence).

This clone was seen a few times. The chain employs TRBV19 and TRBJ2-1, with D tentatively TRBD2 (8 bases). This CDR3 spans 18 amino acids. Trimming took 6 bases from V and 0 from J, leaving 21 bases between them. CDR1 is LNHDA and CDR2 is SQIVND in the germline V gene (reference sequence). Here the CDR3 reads CASSSRGGQTRSYNEQFF. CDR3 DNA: TGTGCCAGTAGCAGCCGGGGGGGACAGACCCGCTCCTACAATGAGCAGTTCTTC.

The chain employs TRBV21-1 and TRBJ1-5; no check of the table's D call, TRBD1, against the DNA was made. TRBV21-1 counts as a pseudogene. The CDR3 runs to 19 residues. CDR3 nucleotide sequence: TGTGCCAGCAGCAAAGACCGGGACAGGGGGTGGTATAGCAATCAGCCCCAGCATTTT. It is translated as CASSKDRDRGWYSNQPQHF.

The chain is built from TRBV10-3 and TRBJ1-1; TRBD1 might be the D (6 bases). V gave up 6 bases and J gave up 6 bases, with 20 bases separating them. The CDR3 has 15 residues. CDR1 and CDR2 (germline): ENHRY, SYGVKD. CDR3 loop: CAISETPQGIAEAFF. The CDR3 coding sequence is TGTGCCATCAGCGAAACCCCACAGGGTATCGCTGAAGCTTTCTTT.

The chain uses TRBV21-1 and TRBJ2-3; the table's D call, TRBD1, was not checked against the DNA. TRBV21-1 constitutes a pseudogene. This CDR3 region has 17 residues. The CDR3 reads CASSKGQGTASTDTQYF. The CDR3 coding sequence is TGTGCCAGCAGCAAGGGCCAAGGGACAGCTAGCACAGATACGCAGTATTTT.

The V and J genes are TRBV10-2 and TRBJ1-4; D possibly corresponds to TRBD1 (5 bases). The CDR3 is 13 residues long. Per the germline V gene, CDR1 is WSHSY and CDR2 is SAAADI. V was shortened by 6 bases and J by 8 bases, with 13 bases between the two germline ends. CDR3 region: CASRMDIREKLFF. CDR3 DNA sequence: TGCGCCAGCAGAATGGACATTCGGGAAAAACTGTTTTTT.

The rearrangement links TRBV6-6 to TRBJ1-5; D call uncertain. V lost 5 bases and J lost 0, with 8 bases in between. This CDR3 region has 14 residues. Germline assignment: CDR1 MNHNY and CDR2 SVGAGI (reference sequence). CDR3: CASSLKNSNQPQHF. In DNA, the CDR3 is TGTGCCAGCAGTCTAAAAAATAGCAATCAGCCCCAGCATTTT.

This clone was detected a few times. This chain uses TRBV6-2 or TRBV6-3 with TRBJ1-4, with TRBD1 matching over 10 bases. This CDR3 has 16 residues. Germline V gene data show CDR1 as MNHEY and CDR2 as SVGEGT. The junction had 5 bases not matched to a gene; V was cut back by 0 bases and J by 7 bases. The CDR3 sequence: CASSYSLRDRGEKLFF. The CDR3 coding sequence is TGTGCCAGCAGTTACTCGCTTCGGGACAGGGGTGAAAAACTGTTTTTT.

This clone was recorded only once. The CDR3 loop reads CASSPGLGGGYNEQFF. CDR3 bases: TGTGCCAGCTCCCCCGGACTAGGCGGGGGATACAATGAGCAGTTCTTC. The chain links TRBV18 to TRBJ2-1, with 7 nucleotides matching TRBD2. This CDR3 contains 16 residues. Trimming at V came to 6 bases and at J to 4 bases, leaving 12 bases not matched to a gene. Germline CDR1 KGHSH, CDR2 LQKENI.

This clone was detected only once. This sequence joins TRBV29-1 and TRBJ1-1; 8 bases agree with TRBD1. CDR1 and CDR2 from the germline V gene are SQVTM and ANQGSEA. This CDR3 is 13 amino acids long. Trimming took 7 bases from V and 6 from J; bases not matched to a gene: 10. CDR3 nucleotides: TGCAGCGACGGTTACAGGGGGTCGGCTGAAGCTTTCTTT. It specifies CSDGYRGSAEAFF.

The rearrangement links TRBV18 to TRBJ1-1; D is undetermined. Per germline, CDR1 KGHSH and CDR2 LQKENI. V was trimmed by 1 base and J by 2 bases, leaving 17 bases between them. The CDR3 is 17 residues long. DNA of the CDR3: TGTGCCAGCTCACCACGAATCGGTCCGGGTTTAAACACTGAAGCTTTCTTT. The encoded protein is CASSPRIGPGLNTEAFF.

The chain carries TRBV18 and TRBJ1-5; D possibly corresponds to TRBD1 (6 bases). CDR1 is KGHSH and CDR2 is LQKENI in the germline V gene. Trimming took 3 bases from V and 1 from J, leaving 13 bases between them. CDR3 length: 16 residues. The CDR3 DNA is TGTGCCAGCTCACCGGGGGGGGCAGCGAGCAATCAGCCCCAGCATTTT. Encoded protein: CASSPGGAASNQPQHF.

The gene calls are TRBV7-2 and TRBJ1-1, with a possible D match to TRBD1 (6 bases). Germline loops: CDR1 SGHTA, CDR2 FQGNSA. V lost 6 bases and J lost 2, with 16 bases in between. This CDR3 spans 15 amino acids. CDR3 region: CASSLGGQRNTEAFF. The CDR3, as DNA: TGTGCCAGCAGTCTTGGGGGACAAAGAAACACTGAAGCTTTCTTT.

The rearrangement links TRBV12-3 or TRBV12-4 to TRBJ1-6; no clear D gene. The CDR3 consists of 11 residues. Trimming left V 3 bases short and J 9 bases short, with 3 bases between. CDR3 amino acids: CASSFGSPLHF. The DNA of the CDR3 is TGTGCCAGCAGTTTCGGTTCACCCCTCCACTTT.